This T cell receptor beta chain comes out of a study of blood T cell repertoires in COVID-19. The germline CDR1 and CDR2 sequences are LNHDA and SQIVND (reference sequence). V lost 9 bases to trimming and J lost 5 bases; unmatched junction nucleotides: 15. CDR3 size: 15 residues. Sequencing was performed with immunoSEQ multiplex PCR; in TCRdb, only in-frame clones are kept and a portion is missing. The sample records about 200,000 clones, almost 90% being singletons. Sequenced: peripheral blood. The chain carries TRBV19 and TRBJ1-2; TRBD1 aligns across 7 bases. The TCR originated in a man between 45 and 60 years old with acute or convalescent COVID-19. The CDR3 DNA is TGTGCCAGCCGAACCCGGAGGCAGGGGGTGTATGGCTACACCTTC. Encoded protein: CASRTRRQGVYGYTF.